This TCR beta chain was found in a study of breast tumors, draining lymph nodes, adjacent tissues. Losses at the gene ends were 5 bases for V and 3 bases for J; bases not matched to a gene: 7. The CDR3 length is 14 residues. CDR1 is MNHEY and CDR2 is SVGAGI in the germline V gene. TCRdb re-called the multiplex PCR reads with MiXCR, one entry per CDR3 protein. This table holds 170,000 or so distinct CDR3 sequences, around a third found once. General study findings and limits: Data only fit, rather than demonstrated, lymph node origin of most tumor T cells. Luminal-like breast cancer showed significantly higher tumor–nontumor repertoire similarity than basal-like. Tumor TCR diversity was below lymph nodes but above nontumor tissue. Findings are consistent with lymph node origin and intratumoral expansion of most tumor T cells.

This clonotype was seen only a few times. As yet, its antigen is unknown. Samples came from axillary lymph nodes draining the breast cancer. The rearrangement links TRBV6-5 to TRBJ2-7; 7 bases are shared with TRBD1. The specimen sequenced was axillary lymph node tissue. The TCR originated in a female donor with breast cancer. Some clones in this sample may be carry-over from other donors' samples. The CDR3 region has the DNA TGTGCCAGCAGTCTCGGACAGGACAACTACGAGCAGTACTTC. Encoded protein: CASSLGQDNYEQYF.